Sequencing of this T cell receptor beta chain was carried out in a study of neurological immune-mediated disorders. General observations from the study: Subjects shared no identical expanded-clone CDR3 amino acid sequences, suggesting private TCR-beta repertoires in all groups.

The authors made cDNA by 5'RACE with 10-nucleotide random UMIs. Over 160 million TCR-beta sequences from 15-18 subjects were obtained in each sequencing run. A single record per CDR3 protein comes from TCRdb applying MiXCR to the 5' RACE reads. Seen here are around 16,000 distinct CDR3 sequences, about 22% observed once, and the top ten hold roughly 24%. This clonotype is medium-sized within its sample. What it binds is unknown. This CDR3 is 19 amino acids long. Losses at the gene ends were 5 bases for V and 0 bases for J; bases not matched to a gene: 15. Germline V lookup: CDR1 MNHEY, CDR2 SMNVEV (reference sequence).

The gene calls are TRBV27 and TRBJ1-2, with 10 bases matching TRBD1. The sample was PBMCs. This TCR was sampled from a man aged 45-65 years in good health. CDR3 sequence reads: CASSKIAGDRGSANYGYTF. CDR3 nucleotides: TGTGCCAGCAGTAAAATCGCCGGGGACAGGGGTAGCGCTAACTATGGCTACACCTTC.